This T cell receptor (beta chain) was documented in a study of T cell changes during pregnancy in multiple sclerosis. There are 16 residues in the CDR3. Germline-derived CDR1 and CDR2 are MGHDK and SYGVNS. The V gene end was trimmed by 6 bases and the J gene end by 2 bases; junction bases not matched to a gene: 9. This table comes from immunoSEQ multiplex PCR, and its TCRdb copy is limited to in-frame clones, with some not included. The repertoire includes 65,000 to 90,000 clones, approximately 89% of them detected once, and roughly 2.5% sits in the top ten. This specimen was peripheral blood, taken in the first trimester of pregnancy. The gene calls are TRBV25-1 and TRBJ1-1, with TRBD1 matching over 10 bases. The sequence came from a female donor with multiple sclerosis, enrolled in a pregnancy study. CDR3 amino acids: CASRGDRGLGNTEAFF. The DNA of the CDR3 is TGTGCCAGCAGAGGTGACAGGGGGCTAGGTAACACTGAAGCTTTCTTT.